Shown below are 24 T cell receptor beta chains from a single sample sequenced in a study of hypomethylating agent response in myelodysplastic syndrome. Produced via immunoSEQ multiplex PCR; TCRdb's table is partial and in-frame only. The table records around 1,800 clones, approximately 78% of them present only once. The source was bone marrow, collected before or after starting hypomethylating agent treatment for myelodysplastic syndrome (not recorded which). These receptors came from a human donor with myelodysplastic syndrome.

V and J are TRBV14 and TRBJ2-5, with TRBD1 identical over 9 bases. The CDR3 consists of 16 residues. CDR1 is SGHDN, CDR2 FVKESK, per germline. V dropped 1 base and J dropped 1; count of bases not matched to a gene: 4. CDR3 sequence: CASSQVGQGLQETQYF. CDR3 DNA sequence: TGTGCCAGCAGCCAAGTTGGACAGGGGCTCCAAGAGACCCAGTACTTC.

This clone was seen a few times. This chain links TRBV7-9 with TRBJ1-5; no clear D. The CDR3 totals 14 residues. Trimming took 5 bases from V and 1 from J, leaving 9 bases between them. Germline V gene lookup returns CDR1 SEHNR and CDR2 FQNEAQ (reference sequence). CDR3 residues: CASSPMDSNQPQHF. The CDR3 nucleotides read TGTGCCAGCAGCCCCATGGACAGCAATCAGCCCCAGCATTTT.

The chain carries TRBV6-6 and TRBJ1-6; D might be TRBD1 (5 bases). The CDR3 contains 14 residues. V lost 7 bases, J lost 5 bases, and 12 bases lay in between. Germline assignment: CDR1 MNHNY and CDR2 SVGAGI (reference sequence). The CDR3 here is CASKDSPNNSPLHF. The CDR3 DNA is TGTGCCAGCAAAGACAGCCCCAATAATTCACCCCTCCACTTT.

V is TRBV5-6 and J is TRBJ1-2, with D hard to call. The CDR3 runs 13 residues. Trimming pared 2 bases from V and 8 bases from J, leaving 13 bases between. The germline V gene encodes CDR1 SGHDT and CDR2 YYEEEE. The chain's CDR3 is CASSLALGRGYTF. The CDR3 nucleotides read TGTGCCAGCAGCTTAGCTCTGGGAAGAGGCTACACCTTC.

The V gene is TRBV9, the J gene TRBJ2-7; 9 positions match TRBD1. The CDR3 is made up of 15 amino acids. V shed 0 bases, J shed 6 bases, and the junction held 7 bases outside the gene matches. Germline V gene data show CDR1 as SGDLS and CDR2 as YYNGEE. CDR3 in amino acids: CASSVEGQGLGEQYF. CDR3 nucleotides: TGTGCCAGCAGCGTAGAAGGACAGGGGCTGGGCGAGCAGTACTTC.

The chain carries TRBV4-3 and TRBJ2-5; no definite D call. The CDR3 is 15 residues long. The V gene's germline CDR1 is LGHNA and CDR2 YSLEER. The germline V and J ends were trimmed by 0 bases and 2 bases, with 10 bases remaining between them. The CDR3 reads CASSQDGLLQETQYF. Here the CDR3 DNA reads TGCGCCAGCAGCCAAGATGGGCTATTACAAGAGACCCAGTACTTC.

This clone occurred once. This chain uses TRBV10-2 with TRBJ1-5; D gene ambiguous. V lost 8 bases to trimming and J lost 2 bases, with 13 bases between them. This CDR3 is 14 amino acids long. Germline-derived CDR1 and CDR2 are WSHSY and SAAADI. CDR3 sequence (DNA): TGCGCCAGCCGAGACTTTGGGGGCAATCAGCCCCAGCATTTT. This gives the protein CASRDFGGNQPQHF.

The DNA for the CDR3 is TGTGCCAGCAGTTTCATCTCTTGGGACAAGAACACTGAAGCTTTCTTT. This translates into CASSFISWDKNTEAFF. The chain uses TRBV27 and TRBJ1-1; tentative D call: TRBD1 (6 bases). V lost 3 bases and J lost 1, with 15 bases in between. The CDR3 contains 16 residues. CDR1 and CDR2 (germline): MNHEY, SMNVEV (reference sequence).

The chain is built from TRBV9 and TRBJ2-7; possible D gene TRBD1, 5 bases. This CDR3 spans 15 amino acids. The V end lost 0 bases, the J end lost 3 bases, and 13 bases lay between the germline ends. Germline V gives CDR1 SGDLS, CDR2 YYNGEE. The CDR3 DNA reads TGTGCCAGCAGCGTAGAAGGGGCGGCGGTCTACGAGCAGTACTTC. Its translation is CASSVEGAAVYEQYF.

The table lists this clone with a few counts. V gene TRBV15 combines with J gene TRBJ2-7, with D uncertain. Germline CDR1 is LNHNV and CDR2 is YYDKDF (reference sequence). With 0 bases removed from V and 0 bases from J, the gap between germline ends came to 9 bases. CDR3 length: 15 amino acids. The CDR3 DNA is TGTGCCACCAGCAGAGAGGGCAGCCCCTCCTACGAGCAGTACTTC. It yields the protein CATSREGSPSYEQYF.

This sequence joins TRBV4-2 and TRBJ2-5, with D uncertain. The CDR3 has 17 amino acids. Per germline, CDR1 LGHNA and CDR2 YNFKEQ. Between the trimmed V and J ends, which lost 2 bases and 2 bases, there was a span of 18 bases. CDR3 loop: CASSQSWPLLGQETQYF. The CDR3 DNA reads as TGTGCCAGCAGCCAAAGCTGGCCCTTGCTGGGGCAAGAGACCCAGTACTTC.

This chain connects TRBV27 to TRBJ2-3; TRBD1 agrees at 8 bases. This CDR3 spans 17 amino acids. Germline lookup yields CDR1 MNHEY and CDR2 SMNVEV (reference sequence). Losses at the gene ends were 7 bases for V and 5 bases for J; bases not matched to a gene: 17. The chain's CDR3 is CASIQTFRTGYEDTQYF. CDR3 sequence (DNA): TGTGCCAGCATCCAGACTTTTCGGACAGGGTATGAAGATACGCAGTATTTT.

This clone qualifies as large. The V and J genes are TRBV2 and TRBJ1-6, with 7 bases matching TRBD1. Unmatched junction bases numbered 6, after V lost 5 bases and J lost 5 bases. The germline V gene has CDR1 SNHLY and CDR2 FYNNEI. The CDR3 has 15 amino acids. DNA for the CDR3: TGTGCCAGCAGTCTACTAGGGACAGATAATTCACCCCTCCACTTT. This encodes CASSLLGTDNSPLHF.

This rearrangement joins TRBV7-2 to TRBJ1-6; weak D call: TRBD1 (6 bases). The CDR3 has 16 amino acids. Trimming took 1 base from V and 6 from J, leaving 13 bases between them. Germline V lookup: CDR1 SGHTA, CDR2 FQGNSA. The CDR3 is CASSLGRGGINSPLHF. DNA of the CDR3: TGTGCCAGCAGCTTAGGTCGGGGGGGCATTAATTCACCCCTCCACTTT.

A few counts support this clone. This chain uses TRBV6-4 with TRBJ2-1, with D possibly matching TRBD2 (6 bases). Trimming removed 8 bases from V and 4 bases from J, with 12 bases in between. The CDR3 contains 13 residues. Germline lookup yields CDR1 MRHNA and CDR2 SNTAGT. CDR3 residues: CASGRDFYNEQFF. CDR3 sequence (DNA): TGTGCCAGCGGACGGGACTTTTACAATGAGCAGTTCTTC.

The chain recombines TRBV4-1 with TRBJ1-2; no clear D. V was clipped by 4 bases and J by 7 bases, with 7 bases between them. Germline CDR1 reads MGHRA; CDR2 reads YSYEKL. CDR3 size: 11 residues. The CDR3 spells CASSRGGGYTF. The DNA for the CDR3 is TGCGCCAGCAGCCGGGGTGGTGGCTACACCTTC.

The rearrangement joins TRBV27 to TRBJ1-2; D perhaps matches TRBD1 (5 bases). Germline values: CDR1 MNHEY, CDR2 SMNVEV (reference sequence). Deletions cut 2 bases from V and 3 bases from J, with 7 bases between. The CDR3 extends over 13 amino acids. The CDR3 DNA follows: TGTGCCAGCAGTTTACAGGGAGACTATGGCTACACCTTC. This gives the protein CASSLQGDYGYTF.

The chain has TRBV11-2 and TRBJ2-1; 14 bases are a match to TRBD2. In germline, CDR1 is SGHAT, CDR2 FQNNGV. The CDR3 covers 16 residues. The ends lost 5 bases at V and 6 bases at J; junction bases unmatched: 6. The CDR3 DNA is TGTGCCAGCAGCCCCCCGGGACTAGCGGGGGTCAATGAGCAGTTCTTC. It codes for CASSPPGLAGVNEQFF.

The chain uses TRBV5-4 and TRBJ2-5; tentative D call: TRBD2 (6 bases). Germline CDR1 SGHNT, CDR2 YYREEE (reference sequence). The CDR3 contains 15 residues. Between the trimmed V and J ends, which lost 1 base and 2 bases, there was a span of 12 bases. In nucleotides, the CDR3 is TGTGCCAGCAGCTTGTCGGGGACTGTTCAAGAGACCCAGTACTTC. Protein sequence: CASSLSGTVQETQYF.

The CDR3 sequence: CASSYEQGRGTDTQYF. In nucleotides, the CDR3 is TGTGCCAGCAGTTACGAACAGGGGAGAGGCACAGATACGCAGTATTTT. The rearrangement uses TRBV6-5 and TRBJ2-3; 7 nucleotides agree with TRBD1. V was clipped by 2 bases and J by 1 base; unmatched bases: 6. This CDR3 comprises 16 residues. In germline, CDR1 is MNHEY, CDR2 SVGAGI.

The table lists this clone with a few counts. The chain recombines TRBV6-6 with TRBJ1-6; D might be TRBD1 (6 bases). This CDR3 has 14 amino acids. Germline V gives CDR1 MNHNY, CDR2 SVGAGI (reference sequence). V was clipped by 6 bases and J by 5 bases, with 11 bases between them. The CDR3: CASSRDTDNSPLHF. The CDR3 DNA sequence: TGTGCCAGCAGCCGGGACACTGATAATTCACCCCTCCACTTT.

This chain uses TRBV2 with TRBJ2-3; D is ambiguous. Germline V gene lookup returns CDR1 SNHLY and CDR2 FYNNEI. This CDR3 has 13 residues. Deletions cut 7 bases from V and 0 bases from J, with 8 bases between. The CDR3 coding sequence is TGTGCCAGCAAATGGGGAAGCACAGATACGCAGTATTTT. This encodes CASKWGSTDTQYF.

The chain links TRBV29-1 to TRBJ2-5, with TRBD1 matching over 8 bases. This CDR3 spans 15 amino acids. Trimming removed 2 bases from V and 2 bases from J; junction bases left unmatched: 7. Germline V lookup: CDR1 SQVTM, CDR2 ANQGSEA. CDR3 nucleotide sequence: TGCAGCGTTGAAAAGGACAGGGACTTACAAGAGACCCAGTACTTC. Protein: CSVEKDRDLQETQYF.

The V and J genes are TRBV9 and TRBJ2-2, with D maybe TRBD1 (5 bases). The V gene lost 0 bases and the J gene lost 9 bases, with 18 bases spanning the gap. Germline CDR1 and CDR2: SGDLS and YYNGEE. This CDR3 comprises 16 residues. The CDR3 region has the DNA TGTGCCAGCAGCGTAGGGGGCGATCATGGAGCCAGGGAGCTGTTTTTT. This encodes CASSVGGDHGARELFF.